This T cell receptor beta chain was retrieved from a study of CD8+CD57+ T cells in acquired aplastic anemia. Study-wide context: DNA from sorted CD4+ and CD8+ cells averaged 3.2 ug.

Notes on the study in general: Researchers report that approximately 28 CD8+ CDR3 sequences appeared in both patients and controls.

The study profiled TCR beta VDJ and CDR3 using genomic DNA as template. One entry per CDR3 protein, called by TCRdb with MiXCR from the reads. The sample holds some 200,000 distinct CDR3 sequences, 50% to 70% seen once. All patients picked for sequencing had shown, by flow cytometry, an expansion of CD8+CD57+ cells. All patients had severe acquired aplastic anemia. At blood sampling, none of the patients had yet received therapy. The sample holds many counts of this clonotype. What it binds is not known. Germline V lookup: CDR1 MNHNY, CDR2 SVGAGI (reference sequence). V shed 5 bases and J 6 bases; nucleotides not matched to a gene: 2. This CDR3 has 13 amino acids.

The chain uses TRBV6-6 and TRBJ2-1; 9 nucleotides match TRBD2. What was sequenced was sorted CD4+, CD8+, or CD8+CD57+ T cells (not recorded which) from PBMCs. This clonotype was obtained from a human donor with aplastic anemia. The CDR3 here is CASSTAGGNEQFF. CDR3 bases: TGTGCCAGCAGTACAGCGGGGGGCAATGAGCAGTTCTTC.